The rows below give T cell receptor beta chains drawn from one sample of a study of cytomegalovirus exposure and HLA in healthy donors. Some clones are missing from TCRdb's copy, which holds only in-frame ones; the method was immunoSEQ multiplex PCR. The sample includes about 180,000 clones, roughly 85% seen only once; the top ten take roughly 15%. The specimen sequenced was PBMCs. The receptors shown here come from a young man in good health and CMV-seropositive. CDR3s include the opening cysteine and the closing phenylalanine or tryptophan. Each record gives: V gene, J gene, D gene, CDR3 protein. A D gene is named only where the DNA matches it firmly.

>TRBV28|TRBJ2-7|TRBD1
CASSFRGTGEQYF
>TRBV2|TRBJ2-5|NA
CASSEALPGGTQYF
>TRBV2|TRBJ1-6|TRBD1
CASSSDRGRLDSPLHF
>TRBV5-1|TRBJ1-2|NA
CASSFKASINYGYTF
>TRBV12-5|TRBJ1-2|TRBD1
CASGLVMDRERNYGYTF
>TRBV2|TRBJ2-7|NA
CASLRQDAYEQYF
>TRBV2|TRBJ2-7|NA
CASSTGREAEQYF
>TRBV9|TRBJ2-7|NA
CASSVQGAASYEQYF
>TRBV6-1|TRBJ1-2|NA
CASSDQGRRVLYGYTF
>TRBV27|TRBJ1-1|NA
CASSSDRENTEAFF
>TRBV11-2|TRBJ2-5|TRBD1
CASTNRGPQYF